One and the same sample provided the 28 T cell receptor beta chains below, sequenced in a study of cytomegalovirus exposure and HLA in healthy donors. Here immunoSEQ multiplex PCR was the method, and the copy in TCRdb shows in-frame clones only, minus some. The sample shows under 150,000 clones, approximately 90% of them seen only once. Sequenced material: PBMCs. All receptors come from a woman under 30 in good health and CMV-seropositive.

The rearrangement uses TRBV15 and TRBJ1-1; TRBD1 might be the D (6 bases). CDR1 LNHNV and CDR2 YYDKDF come from the germline V gene (reference sequence). Trimming pared 0 bases from V and 8 bases from J, leaving 19 bases between. The CDR3 length is 16 residues. CDR3 loop: CATSRDRATQGQEAFF. The CDR3 nucleotides are TGTGCCACCAGCAGAGATCGAGCCACACAGGGTCAGGAAGCTTTCTTT.

This chain uses TRBV4-1 with TRBJ1-2; weak D call: TRBD1 (5 bases). This CDR3 is 13 amino acids long. V dropped 4 bases and J dropped 6 bases, with 12 bases sitting between them. CDR1 is MGHRA, CDR2 YSYEKL, per germline. CDR3 loop: CASSPPQGHGYTF. CDR3 nucleotides: TGCGCCAGCAGCCCCCCTCAGGGTCATGGCTACACCTTC.

V usage is TRBV7-9 and J usage is TRBJ2-7; no reliable D call. CDR3 length: 15 amino acids. Germline values: CDR1 SEHNR, CDR2 FQNEAQ (reference sequence). V lost 3 bases, J lost 6 bases, and 18 bases lay in between. CDR3 nucleotides: TGTGCCAGCAGCTTGGCCCTCGCTGCCTGGAGCGAGCAGTACTTC. Protein: CASSLALAAWSEQYF.

In its sample, this clone was seen once. J is TRBJ1-2 and V is TRBV2; 8 bases are shared with TRBD1. Germline CDR1 reads SNHLY; CDR2 reads FYNNEI. CDR3 length: 15 residues. V shed 4 bases and J 2 bases; nucleotides not matched to a gene: 6. Here the CDR3 reads CASSAGQGVNYGYTF. CDR3 nucleotide sequence: TGTGCCAGCAGTGCTGGACAGGGCGTAAACTATGGCTACACCTTC.

J is TRBJ1-1 and V is TRBV7-2; maybe TRBD1 (6 bases). This CDR3 contains 13 residues. Germline lookup yields CDR1 SGHTA and CDR2 FQGNSA. V was cut by 4 bases and J by 10 bases, with 16 bases left in between. The CDR3 reads CASSSRGGDPAFF. DNA for the CDR3: TGTGCCAGCAGCTCGCGGGGGGGCGATCCAGCTTTCTTT. The complete variable domain, with remaining parts taken from reference TRBV7-2 and TRBJ1-1, reads GAGVSQSPSNKVTEKGKDVELRCDPISGHTALYWYRQSLGQGLEFLIYFQGNSAPDKSGLPSDRFSAERTGGSVSTLTIQRTQQEDSAVYLCASSSRGGDPAFFGQGTRLTVV.

The gene calls are TRBV9 and TRBJ2-3; maybe TRBD1 (6 bases). V lost 0 bases to trimming and J lost 4 bases, with 18 bases between them. Germline V gene data show CDR1 as SGDLS and CDR2 as YYNGEE. CDR3 length: 17 residues. CDR3 residues: CASSVEASTPGADTQYF. In DNA form, the CDR3 reads TGTGCCAGCAGCGTAGAGGCTAGCACCCCAGGGGCAGATACGCAGTATTTT.

The rearrangement uses TRBV27 and TRBJ2-1; D perhaps matches TRBD1 (5 bases). CDR1 is MNHEY, CDR2 SMNVEV, per germline (reference sequence). The V end was cut by 2 bases, the J end by 5 bases, with 25 bases between. The CDR3 covers 19 residues. DNA for the CDR3: TGTGCCAGCAGTTTAATTGGGGCAGGGATGAAAGCTACCGACAATGAGCAGTTCTTC. Protein product: CASSLIGAGMKATDNEQFF.

As DNA, the CDR3 is TGCGCCAGCAGCCAAGAGTGGATCCGGGGACTAGCGGACTACAATGAGCAGTTCTTC. Its protein product is CASSQEWIRGLADYNEQFF. This chain links TRBV4-3 with TRBJ2-1; 11 bases align to TRBD2. Germline CDR1 and CDR2: LGHNA and YSLEER. The J segment lost 3 bases and the V segment lost 0 bases, leaving 10 bases of the junction unmatched. The length of the CDR3 is 19 residues.

The genes are TRBV7-9 and TRBJ2-7; TRBD2 aligns across 7 bases. The CDR3 covers 14 residues. CDR1 SEHNR and CDR2 FQNEAQ come from the germline V gene (reference sequence). V gave up 1 base and J gave up 2 bases; unmatched junction bases: 2. The CDR3: CASSLGTRAYEQYF. The CDR3 DNA is TGTGCCAGCAGCTTAGGGACTAGAGCCTACGAGCAGTACTTC. The entire variable domain, with the rest obtained from reference TRBV7-9 and TRBJ2-7, is as follows: DTGVSQNPRHKITKRGQNVTFRCDPISEHNRLYWYRQTLGQGPEFLTYFQNEAQLEKSRLLSDRFSAERPKGSFSTLEIQRTEQGDSAMYLCASSLGTRAYEQYFGPGTRLTVT.

The chain links TRBV9 to TRBJ2-3, with TRBD1 matching over 12 bases. The CDR3 is 16 amino acids. Trimming took 3 bases from V and 4 from J; bases not matched to a gene: 6. Germline V gene lookup returns CDR1 SGDLS and CDR2 YYNGEE. CDR3 DNA: TGTGCCAGCAGCGCGGCCGGGACAGGGGGCGCAGATACGCAGTATTTT. Translating gives CASSAAGTGGADTQYF.

The V gene is TRBV6-5, the J gene TRBJ2-1; 8 nucleotides match TRBD2. The junction had 4 bases not matched to a gene; V was cut back by 8 bases and J by 4 bases. The CDR3 consists of 13 residues. Germline assignment: CDR1 MNHEY and CDR2 SVGAGI. The DNA for the CDR3 is TGTGCCAGCGGCGCGGGGGGTTACAATGAGCAGTTCTTC. It is translated as CASGAGGYNEQFF.

The chain recombines TRBV30 with TRBJ1-2; TRBD1 matches 7 bases. With 3 bases clipped from V and 8 bases from J, the junction kept 6 bases outside the gene matches. The germline V gene encodes CDR1 GTSNPN and CDR2 SVGIG (reference sequence). The CDR3 extends over 12 amino acids. CDR3 DNA: TGTGCCTGGAGCGCCGGGACAGACGGCTACACCTTC. Translating gives CAWSAGTDGYTF.

The chain employs TRBV6-6 and TRBJ2-7; perhaps TRBD2 as D (7 bases). This CDR3 region has 15 residues. Germline assignment: CDR1 MNHNY and CDR2 SVGAGI (reference sequence). Trimming took 6 bases from V and 0 from J, leaving 15 bases between them. In DNA, the CDR3 is TGTGCCAGCAGCTCTGTAAGGGGGGGCTCCTACGAGCAGTACTTC. Its translation: CASSSVRGGSYEQYF.

This chain uses TRBV7-9 with TRBJ1-2, with TRBD1 identical over 7 bases. Germline CDR1 and CDR2: SEHNR and FQNEAQ (reference sequence). The CDR3 is 15 residues long. The ends lost 5 bases at V and 4 bases at J; junction bases unmatched: 10. The CDR3 reads CASSRPGTAIYGYTF. CDR3 DNA: TGTGCCAGCAGCCGCCCGGGGACAGCTATCTATGGCTACACCTTC. Using reference TRBV7-9 and TRBJ1-2 for the parts outside the CDR3, the full variable domain is DTGVSQNPRHKITKRGQNVTFRCDPISEHNRLYWYRQTLGQGPEFLTYFQNEAQLEKSRLLSDRFSAERPKGSFSTLEIQRTEQGDSAMYLCASSRPGTAIYGYTFGSGTRLTVV.

The gene calls are TRBV15 and TRBJ2-3; 7 nucleotides align to TRBD2. Germline CDR1 LNHNV, CDR2 YYDKDF (reference sequence). After removal of 2 bases from V and 0 bases from J, the junction contained 14 bases not matched to a gene. CDR3 length: 19 residues. The CDR3 region is CATSRPGLGWGGSTDTQYF. DNA for the CDR3: TGTGCCACCAGCAGACCTGGCTTGGGTTGGGGGGGAAGCACAGATACGCAGTATTTT.

The gene calls are TRBV4-1 and TRBJ1-2; 8 bases agree with TRBD1. The V and J ends lost 1 base and 2 bases, in that order; junction bases with no gene match: 6. This CDR3 contains 16 residues. Per the germline V gene, CDR1 is MGHRA and CDR2 is YSYEKL. The CDR3 DNA reads TGCGCCAGCAGCCAAGTAGTCAGGGGGCTAAACTATGGCTACACCTTC. Residues: CASSQVVRGLNYGYTF.

As regards this clone: This same CDR3 is encoded by further DNA sequences in the sample. The gene calls are TRBV7-2 and TRBJ1-2; the match to TRBD1 covers 8 bases. Per the germline V gene, CDR1 is SGHTA and CDR2 is FQGNSA. The CDR3 totals 17 residues. V lost 1 base and J lost 5; bases outside the gene matches: 12. CDR3 loop: CASSLDPQGAESYGYTF. CDR3 bases: TGTGCCAGCAGCTTAGATCCTCAGGGGGCTGAGAGTTATGGCTACACCTTC.

This sequence joins TRBV19 and TRBJ1-1, with D maybe TRBD1 (5 bases). Germline loops: CDR1 LNHDA, CDR2 SQIVND (reference sequence). Trimming left V 9 bases short and J 5 bases short, with 10 bases between. The CDR3 is made up of 11 amino acids. The CDR3 loop reads CASQGLTEAFF. The CDR3 DNA reads TGTGCCAGCCAGGGTTTAACTGAAGCTTTCTTT.

This chain links TRBV6-1 with TRBJ1-5; unclear D gene. Germline assignment: CDR1 MNHNS and CDR2 SASEGT. V dropped 10 bases and J dropped 1 base, with 17 bases sitting between them. The CDR3 length is 15 residues. The CDR3 loop is CATGRGKASNQPQHF. CDR3 DNA sequence: TGTGCCACCGGGAGAGGGAAGGCAAGCAATCAGCCCCAGCATTTT.

The chain uses TRBV28 and TRBJ1-2; D may be TRBD1 (6 bases). CDR1 is MDHEN, CDR2 SYDVKM, per germline. V lost 4 bases and J 3 bases, leaving 21 bases between the germline ends. The CDR3 has 17 amino acids. The DNA for the CDR3 is TGTGCCAGCAGTTCCTCCATCTCCTTCGACAGGTACTATGGCTACACCTTC. Translation: CASSSSISFDRYYGYTF.

The V call is TRBV9, the J call TRBJ1-2; 7 nucleotides line up with TRBD1. From germline, CDR1 is SGDLS and CDR2 YYNGEE. The CDR3 sequence is 15 residues long. V lost 3 bases to trimming and J lost 4 bases; unmatched junction nucleotides: 9. The CDR3 nucleotides are TGTGCCAGCAGCGGACAGGGAGGCCTTGGCTATGGCTACACCTTC. As protein: CASSGQGGLGYGYTF. The complete variable domain, with remaining parts taken from reference TRBV9 and TRBJ1-2, reads DSGVTQTPKHLITATGQRVTLRCSPRSGDLSVYWYQQSLDQGLQFLIQYYNGEERAKGNILERFSAQQFPDLHSELNLSSLELGDSALYFCASSGQGGLGYGYTFGSGTRLTVV.

V and J are TRBV4-1 and TRBJ2-7, with D possibly being TRBD2 (6 bases). Trimming left V 11 bases short and J 3 bases short, with 20 bases between. CDR3 length: 14 amino acids. The germline CDR1 and CDR2 sequences are MGHRA and YSYEKL. For the CDR3, the DNA is TGCGCCGAAGACGGGACTCCTAAAAACTACGAGCAGTACTTC. This translates into CAEDGTPKNYEQYF.

This sequence joins TRBV6-6 and TRBJ2-7; D is possibly TRBD2 (6 bases). Trimming shortened V by 8 bases and J by 5 bases, and 16 bases separated the two germline ends. In germline, CDR1 is MNHNY, CDR2 SVGAGI (reference sequence). This CDR3 has 13 residues. The CDR3 loop is CASGLGGTDEQYF. CDR3 nucleotide sequence: TGTGCCAGCGGGCTCGGGGGAACGGACGAGCAGTACTTC.

The genes are TRBV9 and TRBJ2-1; maybe TRBD2 (6 bases). The CDR3 totals 16 residues. Trimming took off 0 bases at V and 0 bases at J, with 10 bases between the two ends. Per the germline V gene, CDR1 is SGDLS and CDR2 is YYNGEE. CDR3 amino acids: CASSVDATSSYNEQFF. As DNA, the CDR3 is TGTGCCAGCAGCGTAGATGCGACTAGCTCCTACAATGAGCAGTTCTTC.

This chain joins TRBV4-1 and TRBJ1-5; the D is unclear. CDR3 length: 14 residues. From germline, CDR1 is MGHRA and CDR2 YSYEKL. With 5 bases removed from V and 1 base from J, the gap between germline ends came to 9 bases. This chain's CDR3 is CASSSTRSNQPQHF. The CDR3 DNA sequence: TGCGCCAGCAGCTCTACGCGGAGCAATCAGCCCCAGCATTTT.

This chain connects TRBV4-1 to TRBJ2-3, with 7 bases fitting TRBD2. J lost 1 base, V lost 3 bases, and 7 bases had no gene match. The germline CDR1 and CDR2 sequences are MGHRA and YSYEKL. CDR3 length: 16 amino acids. The CDR3: CASSQGGGFRTDTQYF. The CDR3 DNA reads as TGCGCCAGCAGCCAGGGCGGGGGTTTCCGCACAGATACGCAGTATTTT.

The V call is TRBV5-1, the J call TRBJ1-6; TRBD1 matches 7 bases. Germline trimming cut 4 bases from V and 9 bases from J; bases unmatched to any gene: 10. Per germline, CDR1 SGHRS and CDR2 YFSETQ. This CDR3 comprises 15 residues. The CDR3 here is CASSQLWDRSSPLHF. The CDR3 DNA is TGCGCCAGCAGCCAATTATGGGACAGAAGTTCACCCCTCCACTTT.

This clone showed up just once. The chain recombines TRBV18 with TRBJ2-7; TRBD2 matches 7 bases. Germline trimming cut 2 bases from V and 1 base from J; bases unmatched to any gene: 2. The CDR3 consists of 14 residues. The V gene's germline CDR1 is KGHSH and CDR2 LQKENI. DNA for the CDR3: TGTGCCAGCTCACCAGGGGGGGGGTCCTACGAGCAGTACTTC. As protein: CASSPGGGSYEQYF. Combining the CDR3 with reference TRBV18 and TRBJ2-7 gives the whole variable domain NAGVMQNPRHLVRRRGQEARLRCSPMKGHSHVYWYRQLPEEGLKFMVYLQKENIIDESGMPKERFSAEFPKEGPSILRIQQVVRGDSAAYFCASSPGGGSYEQYFGPGTRLTVT.